This T cell receptor beta chain was documented in a study of blood T cell repertoires in COVID-19. The germline V and J ends were trimmed by 5 bases and 5 bases, with 11 bases remaining between them. This CDR3 is 12 amino acids long. Germline V CDR1 and CDR2: SGHRS, YFSETQ. Assay used: immunoSEQ multiplex PCR; TCRdb lists only in-frame clones, some missing. The sample records roughly 160,000 clones, under 95% being singletons. The rearrangement links TRBV5-1 to TRBJ2-7, with D maybe TRBD1 (6 bases). The receptor comes from a man between 18 and 29 years old with COVID-19, enrolled during active disease. The material sequenced was peripheral blood. The CDR3 sequence is CASSYTGNEQYF. The CDR3 nucleotides are TGCGCCAGCAGTTACACAGGGAACGAGCAGTACTTC. The variable domain in full, with the rest retrieved from reference TRBV5-1 and TRBJ2-7, is KAGVTQTPRYLIKTRGQQVTLSCSPISGHRSVSWYQQTPGQGLQFLFEYFSETQRNKGNFPGRFSGRQFSNSRSEMNVSTLELGDSALYLCASSYTGNEQYFGPGTRLTVT.